This T cell receptor (beta chain) was sequenced during a study of regulatory T cells in long-lasting Graves disease (dated by TCRdb to about 2021). Study-wide context: Patients with newly diagnosed Graves' disease had been on antithyroid drugs for under 3 months. A total of 33 samples were covered by TCR sequencing, comprising roughly 13 persistent and approximately 20 newly diagnosed Graves' disease patients. Peripheral blood TCR sequencing and RNA sequencing compared persistent Graves' disease patients with newly diagnosed Graves' disease patients. The study was conducted in China and was registered as a clinical trial. The investigation overall reported the following: A larger number of public clonotypes was shared among persistent patients (under 3,000) than among newly diagnosed patients (about 990). TRBV28, TRBJ1-2 and TRBJ2-5 were preferentially used in persistent disease, while TRBV20-1 and TRBJ2-1 were favored in newly diagnosed disease. The authors noted that the small sample size was a limitation that may lower accuracy. Peripheral blood alone was examined, since thyroid tissue, which constituted the primary lesion, could not be accessed. Lower TCR Shannon entropy and fewer highly expanded clones were observed in persistent Graves' disease patients than in newly diagnosed patients, which suggested clonal expansion. Only the TCR beta chain was sequenced and analyzed.

At the junction V is shortened by 7 bases and J by 8 bases; bases outside the gene matches: 13. From the cysteine up to the phenylalanine, the CDR3 has a length of 15 residues. The CDR3 DNA has 45 bases and is translated from base 1. CDR1 is given as MNHEY and CDR2 as SMNVEV, both from the germline V gene (reference sequence). The library was generated by multiplex PCR. Instrument on record: Illumina HiSeq 4000. iRepertoire HTBI primers and Arm-PCR amplification of CDR3 regions were used to construct TCR beta libraries. PCR products were gel purified before sequencing. The authors' pipeline ran thus. Gene usage analysis of CDR3 amino acid clonotypes relied on the roughly 58 TRBV and around 13 TRBJ segments identified across samples. COPE and FqMerger were used to merge filtered high-quality paired reads into contigs. BLAST was used to align contigs to IMGT TRBV, TRBD and TRBJ reference genes, and CDR3 was defined according to IMGT. Any clonotype with a frequency above 0.1% was classified as a highly expanded clone. Repertoire diversity was measured by Shannon entropy, and V-J evenness by the Gini coefficient. A clonotype was considered public if more than one individual shared it. TCRdb cleaned the public reads at Q25 with fastp, built clones with MiXCR and kept in-frame beta chains. Entries are consolidated by CDR3 protein sequence, retaining the most common genes and DNA. The V and J calls and clone size are TCRdb's, not the authors'. This sample gives 450,000 to 600,000 distinct CDR3 sequences in total; roughly 13% of them show up just once. The top ten hold roughly 9.7% of the sample.

Sample time point, as interpreted from the label and publication: newly diagnosed GD, antithyroid drugs for less than 3 months. RNA was extracted from PBMCs in TRIzol for both TCR sequencing and RNA sequencing. Graves' disease was diagnosed according to American Thyroid Association guidelines. Patients were recruited from an endocrinology department in Xi'an, China. Each patient gave 7.5 to 10 milliliters of peripheral blood, collected in an EDTA anticoagulant tube. Ficoll Paque Plus density gradient separation was used to isolate PBMCs, and no additional T cell sorting was done. An Agilent 2100 Bioanalyzer and agarose gel were used to assess RNA quality, and a NanoDrop 2000 was used to measure RNA concentration. This clonotype came up many times. Its target antigen remains unknown. Base quality data are lacking; no much larger clone is found one base away. The sample was also linked to a second study, of T cells in Graves' hyperthyroidism and ophthalmopathy. From that second study: Stable Graves' hyperthyroidism was defined as the absence of progression to ophthalmopathy over 18 months of follow-up. Hyperthyroidism patients were aged 18 to 65 years and newly diagnosed, with disease duration of less than 2 months. Patients with uncontrolled infections, other autoimmune diseases, pregnancy or lactation were excluded. Clinical symptoms, serum thyroxine and TRAb, thyroid ultrasound, and orbital computed tomography formed the basis for the diagnoses. A first-round RT-PCR of the TCR CDR3 used the HTBI primer set with the Qiagen OneStep RT-PCR kit. Blood samples also contained most of the expanded thyroid clonotypes (frequency above 0.001), which suggests that blood repertoires may reflect thyroid immune responses. Ophthalmopathy was separated from stable hyperthyroidism by a 13 V-J signature model, with approximately 85% sensitivity and just over 81% specificity obtained in cross-validation and 80%/75% obtained in testing. During validation, the model predicted progression to ophthalmopathy a median of roughly six months ahead of onset, with almost 71% sensitivity and 72% to 80% specificity. TCR V-J signatures able to tell the groups apart were searched for in a discovery cohort of some 97 patients, of whom roughly 42 had Graves' ophthalmopathy and 57 had stable Graves' hyperthyroidism. Prospective prediction of ophthalmopathy was tested in an independent validation cohort consisting of 18 to 20 hyperthyroidism patients and approximately 16 patients who later progressed to ophthalmopathy. For training and testing, the approximately 92 patients in the discovery cohort were randomly divided in a 7:3 ratio. In addition, the study compared T-cell repertoires in thyroid tissue and in blood from several Graves' hyperthyroidism patients. After blood sampling, hyperthyroidism patients were treated with methimazole at a starting dose of 30 mg daily, and ophthalmopathy patients were treated with high-dose intravenous methylprednisolone. A second multiplex PCR round built the libraries, followed by size selection and purification. Libraries were sequenced paired-end with 100 bp reads on an Illumina HiSeq2000. SOAPnuke was used to process the raw data, removing reads that contained adapters or uncalled bases, had a mean Phred below 15, or lacked an exact match to the constant primer or identifier. High-quality paired reads were merged using COPE v1.2.5, and each unique nucleotide sequence was defined as a clonotype. MiTCR v1.1 was used to align the clonotypes against IMGT TRBV, TRBD and TRBJ reference segments. The analysis was restricted to V-J combinations with a frequency above 0.0001, which together covered just over 99% of the repertoires. The TCS score was defined as F50 (clonal expansion) divided by E x V (chaos), with BLOSUM62-based TCRdist calculated between CDR3 peptides within each V-J. Welch's t-statistics and random forest reduced roughly 500 V-J features to fewer than 15, which were used in a naive Bayes classifier (R e1071). Sample size was not statistically predetermined, and blinding of investigators to group allocation was not performed. TCR Vbeta CDR3 sequencing of approximately 140 peripheral blood samples (under 45 ophthalmopathy, roughly 72 hyperthyroidism and around 17 progressor patients) is reported in the paper.

Recombination connected TRBV27 to TRBJ2-1; 8 central bases correspond to TRBD1. This TCR derives from a man younger than 45 with Graves disease. Donor details come from another sample of the same person, matched by shared clones. Specimen: peripheral blood mononuclear cells (PBMCs), collected at new diagnosis, from a patient treated with antithyroid drugs. The sequenced DNA: TGTGCCAGCAATTCCTTAGGACAGGGTTTGGATGAGCAGTTCTTC. It encodes CASNSLGQGLDEQFF.